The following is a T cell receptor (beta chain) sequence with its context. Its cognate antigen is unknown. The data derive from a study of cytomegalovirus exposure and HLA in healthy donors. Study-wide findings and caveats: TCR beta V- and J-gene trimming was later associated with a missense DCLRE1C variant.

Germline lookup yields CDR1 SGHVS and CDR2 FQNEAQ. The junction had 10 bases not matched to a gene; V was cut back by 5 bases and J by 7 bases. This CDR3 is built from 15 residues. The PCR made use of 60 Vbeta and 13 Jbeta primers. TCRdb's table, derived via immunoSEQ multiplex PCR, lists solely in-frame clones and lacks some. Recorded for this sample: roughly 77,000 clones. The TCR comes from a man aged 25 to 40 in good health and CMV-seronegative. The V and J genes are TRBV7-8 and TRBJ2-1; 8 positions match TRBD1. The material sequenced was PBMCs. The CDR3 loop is CASSKLGQGGNEQFF. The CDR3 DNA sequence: TGTGCCAGCAGCAAGCTTGGACAGGGAGGAAATGAGCAGTTCTTC.